The 27 T cell receptor beta chains reported below all come from one sample, sequenced in a study of T-cell reconstitution after alpha-beta-depleted transplantation in children. This sample's TCRbeta library carried unique molecular identifier barcodes. TCRdb ran MiXCR on the PCR reads and lists one entry per CDR3 protein. The data contain approximately 210,000 distinct CDR3 sequences, 13% to 15% of them singletons. The sequencing used PBMCs from the stem cell graft donor, collected from the stem cell graft. Receptors originate from a human donor who donated a stem cell graft to a child with acute lymphoblastic leukemia.

This clonotype was counted at least ten times. V and J are TRBV25-1 and TRBJ2-3; tentative D call: TRBD1 (5 bases). Germline loops: CDR1 MGHDK, CDR2 SYGVNS. CDR3 size: 15 residues. The V end was cut by 2 bases, the J end by 6 bases, with 15 bases between. CDR3 coding DNA: TGTGCCAGCAGTGAACGTATGGTCAAGGGGGATACGCAGTATTTT. Amino acids: CASSERMVKGDTQYF.

This clonotype was seen a few times. The chain joins TRBV7-9 to TRBJ2-5; D is unresolved. The germline gives CDR1 SEHNR, CDR2 FQNEAQ (reference sequence). The CDR3 runs to 11 residues. Trimming removed 5 bases from V and 9 bases from J, with 10 bases in between. CDR3 sequence reads: CASSHKGSQYF. In DNA, the CDR3 is TGTGCCAGCAGCCATAAGGGTTCCCAGTACTTC.

V usage is TRBV7-8 and J usage is TRBJ2-3; D remains ambiguous. The CDR3 extends over 12 amino acids. Trimming pared 4 bases from V and 3 bases from J, leaving 5 bases between. Germline V gives CDR1 SGHVS, CDR2 FQNEAQ. The CDR3 DNA reads TGTGCCAGCAGCTATATAACAGATACGCAGTATTTT. It codes for CASSYITDTQYF.

This clonotype was counted ten times or more. The chain is built from TRBV5-1 and TRBJ2-5; D perhaps matches TRBD2 (5 bases). The V and J ends lost 4 bases and 8 bases respectively, with 9 bases between them. This CDR3 contains 11 residues. Germline V lookup: CDR1 SGHRS, CDR2 YFSETQ. In DNA form, the CDR3 reads TGCGCCAGCAGCCTGGACTCTACCCAGTACTTC. This codes for CASSLDSTQYF.

This clonotype was found a few times. V gene TRBV20-1 combines with J gene TRBJ2-5; 7 nucleotides align to TRBD1. The V gene end was trimmed by 7 bases and the J gene end by 7 bases; junction bases not matched to a gene: 15. Looked up from germline, CDR1 is DFQATT and CDR2 is SNEGSKA (reference sequence). The CDR3 totals 14 residues. CDR3 sequence reads: CSGSEDRALGTQYF. The CDR3 DNA reads TGCAGTGGATCGGAAGACAGGGCCCTTGGGACCCAGTACTTC.

The sample holds many counts of this clonotype. The chain recombines TRBV27 with TRBJ2-3; D not resolved. The germline V and J ends were trimmed by 5 bases and 1 base, with 7 bases remaining between them. CDR1 is MNHEY and CDR2 is SMNVEV in the germline V gene (reference sequence). The CDR3 consists of 13 residues. In DNA form, the CDR3 reads TGTGCCAGCAGTGCCTATGGCACAGATACGCAGTATTTT. Protein product: CASSAYGTDTQYF.

This clonotype was counted between two and nine times. The chain carries TRBV20-1 and TRBJ2-1; D may be TRBD1 (6 bases). V lost 1 base to trimming and J lost 9 bases, with 16 bases between them. From germline, CDR1 is DFQATT and CDR2 SNEGSKA (reference sequence). The CDR3 extends over 14 amino acids. Written as DNA, the CDR3 is TGCAGTGCTAGAGGGCATGACAGGTTCGGTGAGCAGTTCTTC. Protein sequence: CSARGHDRFGEQFF.

This clonotype has at least ten counts. The chain uses TRBV5-5 and TRBJ2-2; 14 bases map to TRBD2. The V gene's germline CDR1 is SGHKS and CDR2 YYEKEE (reference sequence). J was trimmed by 0 bases and V by 5 bases; bases with no gene match: 3. The CDR3 loop spans 17 amino acids. CDR3 DNA: TGTGCCAGCAGGATGGGACTAGCGGGAGCGAACACCGGGGAGCTGTTTTTT. Its translation is CASRMGLAGANTGELFF.

The chain carries TRBV27 and TRBJ2-1; weak D call: TRBD1 (5 bases). The CDR3 runs to 16 residues. V was shortened by 3 bases and J by 5 bases, with 17 bases between the two germline ends. CDR1 is MNHEY and CDR2 is SMNVEV in the germline V gene (reference sequence). The CDR3 region has the DNA TGTGCCAGCAGTTTTCGCCCCCCGAAGGGGAACAATGAGCAGTTCTTC. Translation gives CASSFRPPKGNNEQFF.

The table lists this clonotype with many counts. The rearrangement links TRBV7-8 to TRBJ1-1; 10 bases match TRBD1. There are 13 residues in the CDR3. With V trimmed by 5 bases and J by 11 bases, 8 bases remained unmatched. Germline lookup yields CDR1 SGHVS and CDR2 FQNEAQ. The CDR3: CASSRGQGFLAFF. The CDR3 DNA reads as TGTGCCAGCAGCCGGGGACAGGGGTTTTTGGCTTTCTTT.

This clonotype was counted many times. The chain combines TRBV24-1 with TRBJ2-1; 9 bases map to TRBD2. V dropped 3 bases and J dropped 4; count of bases not matched to a gene: 9. The CDR3 sequence is 17 residues long. Per germline, CDR1 KGHDR and CDR2 SFDVKD. Here the CDR3 DNA reads TGTGCCACCAGTGATCCCGCCCTAGCGGGGTTGTACAATGAGCAGTTCTTC. Translating it yields CATSDPALAGLYNEQFF.

This clonotype was picked up many times. V gene TRBV10-3 combines with J gene TRBJ2-1; D not certain. V was shortened by 3 bases and J by 2 bases, with 11 bases between the two germline ends. The CDR3 consists of 15 residues. The V gene's germline CDR1 is ENHRY and CDR2 SYGVKD. The CDR3 loop is CAISEIMAAYNEQFF. In DNA, the CDR3 is TGTGCCATCAGTGAAATAATGGCAGCCTACAATGAGCAGTTCTTC.

This clonotype was recorded at least ten times. V and J are TRBV10-3 and TRBJ2-1, with a tentative D call TRBD2 (5 bases). The CDR3 contains 14 residues. V lost 4 bases, J lost 5 bases, and 12 bases lay in between. Germline CDR1 ENHRY, CDR2 SYGVKD. CDR3 region: CAISVGRSNNEQFF. DNA for the CDR3: TGTGCCATCAGTGTGGGGAGATCTAACAATGAGCAGTTCTTC.

This clonotype was observed at least ten times. The chain links TRBV12-3 or TRBV12-4 to TRBJ1-4; 8 nucleotides agree with TRBD1. Losses at the gene ends were 6 bases for V and 7 bases for J; bases not matched to a gene: 13. The CDR3 has 16 amino acids. CDR3 DNA sequence: TGTGCCAGCAGGATCACAGGGGGGGGGTCGCCTGAAAAACTGTTTTTT. Amino acids: CASRITGGGSPEKLFF.

There are many counts of this clonotype. The chain joins TRBV24-1 to TRBJ2-1; a possible D gene is TRBD2 (5 bases). Germline loops: CDR1 KGHDR, CDR2 SFDVKD. The CDR3 consists of 14 residues. Trimming left V 5 bases short and J 7 bases short, with 14 bases between. CDR3: CATSGGIPGNEQFF. DNA of the CDR3: TGTGCCACCAGTGGAGGGATACCTGGGAATGAGCAGTTCTTC.

By frequency in the sample, this clonotype is medium-sized (0.01 to 0.1%). The rearrangement uses TRBV29-1 and TRBJ2-2; unclear D gene. The CDR3 loop spans 14 amino acids. Germline CDR1 SQVTM, CDR2 ANQGSEA. The V end was cut by 1 base, the J end by 4 bases, with 10 bases between. The CDR3 reads CSVEVGRTTGELFF. The CDR3 region has the DNA TGCAGCGTTGAAGTCGGAAGGACCACCGGGGAGCTGTTTTTT.

Ten or more counts support this clonotype. The chain is built from TRBV5-1 and TRBJ2-5; maybe TRBD2 (5 bases). Trimming cost V 5 bases and J 4 bases, with 15 bases left between them. Germline V lookup: CDR1 SGHRS, CDR2 YFSETQ. The CDR3 loop spans 14 amino acids. The CDR3 is CASRPTRPTETQYF. The CDR3, as DNA: TGCGCCAGCAGACCCACTAGGCCCACAGAGACCCAGTACTTC. Complete variable domain (other parts from reference TRBV5-1 and TRBJ2-5): KAGVTQTPRYLIKTRGQQVTLSCSPISGHRSVSWYQQTPGQGLQFLFEYFSETQRNKGNFPGRFSGRQFSNSRSEMNVSTLELGDSALYLCASRPTRPTETQYFGPGTRLLVL.

This clonotype showed up many times. V gene TRBV5-1 combines with J gene TRBJ1-2; D is perhaps TRBD1 (6 bases). Germline CDR1 SGHRS, CDR2 YFSETQ. This CDR3 contains 15 residues. The V gene lost 2 bases and the J gene lost 2 bases, with 13 bases spanning the gap. CDR3 protein: CASSLMPGANYGYTF. The CDR3 DNA sequence: TGCGCCAGCAGCTTAATGCCAGGGGCGAACTATGGCTACACCTTC.

This clonotype has at least ten counts. J is TRBJ1-1 and V is TRBV12-3 or TRBV12-4, with D tentatively TRBD1 (5 bases). V lost 6 bases to trimming and J lost 5 bases, with 16 bases between them. CDR3 length: 14 amino acids. The CDR3 loop is CASRPFSGGTEAFF. In DNA, the CDR3 is TGTGCCAGCAGACCCTTCAGTGGGGGGACTGAAGCTTTCTTT.

The gene calls are TRBV13 and TRBJ2-1, with TRBD2 matching over 8 bases. The CDR3 covers 13 residues. The germline gives CDR1 PRHDT, CDR2 FYEKMQ (reference sequence). J lost 10 bases, V lost 10 bases, and 12 bases had no gene match. In nucleotides, the CDR3 is TGTGCCACCTTTATAGCGGGACTTTACGAGCAGTTCTTC. Encoded protein: CATFIAGLYEQFF.

This clonotype was observed at least ten times. J is TRBJ1-1 and V is TRBV27; 11 bases fit TRBD1. The V segment lost 2 bases and the J segment 4 bases; nucleotides outside the gene matches: 12. The CDR3 loop spans 18 amino acids. Germline-derived CDR1 and CDR2 are MNHEY and SMNVEV (reference sequence). CDR3 DNA sequence: TGTGCCAGCAGTTTAGAAGGACAGGGGGCCGGGACGTCCACTGAAGCTTTCTTT. Translated: CASSLEGQGAGTSTEAFF.

This clonotype was counted between two and nine times. The genes are TRBV20-1 and TRBJ2-1; TRBD2 matches 8 bases. The CDR3 runs to 16 residues. Germline lookup yields CDR1 DFQATT and CDR2 SNEGSKA (reference sequence). The V gene end was trimmed by 1 base and the J gene end by 4 bases; junction bases not matched to a gene: 9. Here the CDR3 DNA reads TGCAGTGCTAGAGTTTTAGCGGGATCTTGGTACAATGAGCAGTTCTTC. Protein sequence: CSARVLAGSWYNEQFF.

This clonotype has ten or more counts. The chain carries TRBV5-1 and TRBJ2-1; 7 nucleotides line up with TRBD1. The V gene's germline CDR1 is SGHRS and CDR2 YFSETQ. The V and J ends lost 0 bases and 8 bases, in that order; junction bases with no gene match: 5. The CDR3 spans 14 residues. The chain's CDR3 is CASSLVQGWDEQFF. The CDR3 bases are TGCGCCAGCAGCTTGGTACAGGGGTGGGATGAGCAGTTCTTC.

The rearrangement links TRBV20-1 to TRBJ2-7, with 9 bases lining up with TRBD2. The CDR3 sequence is 17 residues long. The V gene's germline CDR1 is DFQATT and CDR2 SNEGSKA (reference sequence). Trimming took 2 bases from V and 1 from J; bases not matched to a gene: 12. CDR3 amino acids: CSARLVHLAGPSYEQYF. The CDR3 DNA reads as TGCAGTGCTAGACTTGTCCATCTAGCGGGACCTTCCTACGAGCAGTACTTC.

The chain is built from TRBV7-9 and TRBJ2-3; 8 nucleotides align to TRBD2. The CDR3 consists of 17 residues. Germline V CDR1 and CDR2: SEHNR, FQNEAQ (reference sequence). Losses at the gene ends were 4 bases for V and 5 bases for J; bases not matched to a gene: 14. CDR3 amino acids: CASSSFAGRVRQDTQYF. CDR3 nucleotide sequence: TGTGCCAGCAGCTCCTTCGCCGGGAGGGTACGGCAAGATACGCAGTATTTT.

At least ten counts were recorded for this clonotype. This sequence joins TRBV5-1 and TRBJ1-1; maybe TRBD1 (6 bases). The V end was cut by 6 bases, the J end by 2 bases, with 11 bases between. CDR3 length: 13 amino acids. Germline V gives CDR1 SGHRS, CDR2 YFSETQ. CDR3 region: CASTRQDNTEAFF. In DNA, the CDR3 is TGCGCCAGCACCCGACAGGATAACACTGAAGCTTTCTTT.

Many counts were recorded for this clonotype. The V and J genes are TRBV20-1 and TRBJ2-1; TRBD2 agrees at 7 bases. The CDR3 totals 12 residues. Trimming at V came to 4 bases and at J to 5 bases, leaving 2 bases not matched to a gene. CDR1 and CDR2 (germline): DFQATT, SNEGSKA (reference sequence). The CDR3 nucleotides are TGCAGTGCTACGAGCGGGAACAATGAGCAGTTCTTC. Its protein is CSATSGNNEQFF.